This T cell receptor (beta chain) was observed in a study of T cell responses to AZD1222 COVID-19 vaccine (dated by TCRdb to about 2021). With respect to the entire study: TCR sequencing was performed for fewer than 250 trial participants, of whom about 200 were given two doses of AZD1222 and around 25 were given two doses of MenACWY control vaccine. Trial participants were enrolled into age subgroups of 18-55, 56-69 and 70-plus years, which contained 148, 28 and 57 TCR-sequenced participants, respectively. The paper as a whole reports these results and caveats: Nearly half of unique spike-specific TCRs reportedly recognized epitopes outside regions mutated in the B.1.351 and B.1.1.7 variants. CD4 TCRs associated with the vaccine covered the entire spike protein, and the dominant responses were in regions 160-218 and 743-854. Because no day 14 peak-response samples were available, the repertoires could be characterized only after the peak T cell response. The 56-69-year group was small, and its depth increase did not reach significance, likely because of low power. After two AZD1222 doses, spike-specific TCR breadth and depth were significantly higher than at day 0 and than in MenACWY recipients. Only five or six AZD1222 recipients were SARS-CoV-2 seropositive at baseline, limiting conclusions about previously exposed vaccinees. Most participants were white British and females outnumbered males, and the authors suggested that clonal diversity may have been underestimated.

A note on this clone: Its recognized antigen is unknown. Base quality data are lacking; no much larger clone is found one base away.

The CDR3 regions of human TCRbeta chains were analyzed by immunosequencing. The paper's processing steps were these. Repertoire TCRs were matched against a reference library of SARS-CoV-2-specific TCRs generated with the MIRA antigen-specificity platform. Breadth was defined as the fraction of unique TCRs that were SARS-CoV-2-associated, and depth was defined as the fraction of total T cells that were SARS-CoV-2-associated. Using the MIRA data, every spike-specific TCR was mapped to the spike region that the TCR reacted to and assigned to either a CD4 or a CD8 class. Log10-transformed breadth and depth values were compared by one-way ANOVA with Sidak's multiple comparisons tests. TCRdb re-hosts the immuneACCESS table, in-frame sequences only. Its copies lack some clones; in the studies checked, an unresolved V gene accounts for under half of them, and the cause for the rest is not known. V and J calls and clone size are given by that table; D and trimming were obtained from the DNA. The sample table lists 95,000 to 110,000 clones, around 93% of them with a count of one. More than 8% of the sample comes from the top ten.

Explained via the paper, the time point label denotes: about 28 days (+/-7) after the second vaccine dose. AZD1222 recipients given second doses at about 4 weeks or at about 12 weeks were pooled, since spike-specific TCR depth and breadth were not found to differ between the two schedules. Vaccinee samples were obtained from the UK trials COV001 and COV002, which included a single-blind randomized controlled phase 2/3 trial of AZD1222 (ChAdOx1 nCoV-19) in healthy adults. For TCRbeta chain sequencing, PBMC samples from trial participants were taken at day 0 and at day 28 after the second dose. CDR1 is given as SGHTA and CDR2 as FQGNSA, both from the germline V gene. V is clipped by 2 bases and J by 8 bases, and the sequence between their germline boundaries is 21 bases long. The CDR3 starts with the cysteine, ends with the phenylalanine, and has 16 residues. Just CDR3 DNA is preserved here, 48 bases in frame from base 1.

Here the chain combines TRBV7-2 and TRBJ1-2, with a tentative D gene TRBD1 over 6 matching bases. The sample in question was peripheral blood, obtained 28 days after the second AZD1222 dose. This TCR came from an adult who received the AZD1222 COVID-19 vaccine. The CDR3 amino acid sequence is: CASSLTATGNMKGYTF. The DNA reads TGTGCCAGCAGCTTAACCGCAACAGGGAATATGAAGGGCTACACCTTC.